This entry features one TCR beta chain sequence. What antigen it recognizes has not been identified. Base quality data are lacking; no much larger clone is found one base away. From cysteine to phenylalanine, the CDR3 is 15 amino acids long. Only the CDR3 portion is preserved as DNA: 45 bases, with reading frame beginning at the first base. The germline V gene gives CDR1 as SGHRS and CDR2 as YFSETQ. The junction shows trimming of 4 bases on V and 3 bases on J, and the gene matches do not reach 8 bases of it. This entry comes from a study of control samples from healthy donors and cancer patients (dated by TCRdb to 2019 to 2021). Libraries came from the immunoSEQ multiplex PCR assay. TCRdb provides this immuneACCESS table in a form limited to in-frame rearrangements. Some clones are lacking; in checked studies, under half of them reflect an unresolved V gene, and why the rest are absent is not known. The table for this sample lists 45,000 to 60,000 clones; 94% of them were counted only once. The ten largest clones represent roughly 4% of the sample.

The sequence is built from TRBV5-1 and TRBJ2-7; 9 nucleotides in the junction match TRBD1. The receptor was derived from a man aged 30-40 years in good health. Sequences were obtained from blood. The bases read TGCGCCAGCAGCGAGGACAGGGGAATATACTACGAGCAGTACTTC. This sequence encodes CASSEDRGIYYEQYF.